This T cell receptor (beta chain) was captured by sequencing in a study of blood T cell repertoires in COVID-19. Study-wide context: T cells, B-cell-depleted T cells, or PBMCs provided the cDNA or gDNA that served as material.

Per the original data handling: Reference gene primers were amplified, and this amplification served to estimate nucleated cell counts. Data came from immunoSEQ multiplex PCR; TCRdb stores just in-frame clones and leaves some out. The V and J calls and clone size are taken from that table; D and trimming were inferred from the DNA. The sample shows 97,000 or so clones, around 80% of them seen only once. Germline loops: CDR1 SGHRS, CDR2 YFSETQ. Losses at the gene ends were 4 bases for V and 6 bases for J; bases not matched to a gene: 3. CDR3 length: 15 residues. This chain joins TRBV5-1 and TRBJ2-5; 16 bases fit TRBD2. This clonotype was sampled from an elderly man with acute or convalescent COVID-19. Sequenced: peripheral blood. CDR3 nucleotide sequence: TGCGCCAGCAGCGGGACTAGCGGGGGGGCGCAGACCCAGTACTTC. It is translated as CASSGTSGGAQTQYF.